One sample yielded the 19 T cell receptor beta chains listed below, sequenced in a study of identifying expanded T cells in peripheral blood. TCRdb's copy holds only in-frame clones and misses some; the assay was immunoSEQ multiplex PCR. In the table there are approximately 120,000 clones, about 85% of which are singletons. The sequenced material came from blood. These TCRs come from a person aged 18 to 70 in good health.

The J gene is TRBJ1-1, the V gene TRBV19, with D uncertain. This CDR3 region has 14 residues. Looked up from germline, CDR1 is LNHDA and CDR2 is SQIVND (reference sequence). V lost 5 bases, J lost 4 bases, and 14 bases lay in between. For the CDR3, the DNA is TGTGCCAGTAGTCCGAGATGGGCCCGCACTGAAGCTTTCTTT. Protein sequence: CASSPRWARTEAFF.

The DNA for the CDR3 is TGTGCCAGCAGCCCGGGACTAGCGGGAACAGATACGCAGTATTTT. Translation: CASSPGLAGTDTQYF. The chain combines TRBV5-4 with TRBJ2-3, with 13 bases fitting TRBD2. The trim removed 4 bases at V and 3 bases at J, leaving 2 bases unmatched. In germline, CDR1 is SGHNT, CDR2 YYREEE (reference sequence). CDR3 length: 15 residues.

The chain couples TRBV9 to TRBJ1-1; D not certain. V lost 0 bases to trimming and J lost 4 bases, with 10 bases between them. The CDR3 has 14 residues. The germline gives CDR1 SGDLS, CDR2 YYNGEE. In DNA, the CDR3 is TGTGCCAGCAGCGTAGGTGGGATGGGCACTGAAGCTTTCTTT. Its translation is CASSVGGMGTEAFF.

V and J are TRBV5-5 and TRBJ2-3; D is perhaps TRBD2 (6 bases). There are 13 residues in the CDR3. CDR1 and CDR2 from the germline V gene are SGHKS and YYEKEE (reference sequence). Trimming took 4 bases from V and 6 from J, leaving 12 bases between them. The CDR3 DNA sequence: TGTGCCAGCAGCCAAGGCGGGGCGGATACGCAGTATTTT. This translates into CASSQGGADTQYF.

This clone was recorded once. The gene calls are TRBV5-1 and TRBJ1-3; D is ambiguous. V was trimmed by 0 bases and J by 0 bases, leaving 4 bases between them. This CDR3 comprises 14 residues. Per germline, CDR1 SGHRS and CDR2 YFSETQ. This CDR3 reads CASSLGLSGNTIYF. The CDR3 bases are TGCGCCAGCAGCTTGGGCCTCTCTGGAAACACCATATATTTT.

V and J are TRBV6-5 and TRBJ2-2; the D call may be TRBD1 or TRBD2 (5 bases each). The CDR3 has 15 amino acids. The germline gives CDR1 MNHEY, CDR2 SVGAGI. Trimming removed 0 bases from V and 8 bases from J, with 13 bases in between. CDR3 region: CASSYSGTWGGELFF. CDR3 DNA: TGTGCCAGCAGTTACTCAGGGACGTGGGGGGGGGAGCTGTTTTTT.

V usage is TRBV19 and J usage is TRBJ2-7, with 9 bases identical to TRBD2. CDR1 is LNHDA and CDR2 is SQIVND in the germline V gene (reference sequence). The length of the CDR3 is 13 residues. V shed 6 bases and J 2 bases; nucleotides not matched to a gene: 2. The chain's CDR3 is CASSRTSAYEQYF. CDR3 bases: TGTGCCAGTAGCCGGACTAGCGCCTACGAGCAGTACTTC. The whole variable domain, filled in from reference TRBV19 and TRBJ2-7, reads DGGITQSPKYLFRKEGQNVTLSCEQNLNHDAMYWYRQDPGQGLRLIYYSQIVNDFQKGDIAEGYSVSREKKESFPLTVTSAQKNPTAFYLCASSRTSAYEQYFGPGTRLTVT.

This clone was detected only once. This chain connects TRBV7-2 to TRBJ2-3; D is uncertain. The CDR3 runs 12 residues. Trimming removed 4 bases from V and 6 bases from J, with 8 bases in between. The V gene's germline CDR1 is SGHTA and CDR2 FQGNSA. The CDR3 region is CASSSYGDTQYF. In nucleotides, the CDR3 is TGTGCCAGCAGCTCCTATGGGGATACGCAGTATTTT.

V is TRBV5-5 and J is TRBJ2-1; D call uncertain. The CDR3 is made up of 14 amino acids. CDR1 is SGHKS, CDR2 YYEKEE, per germline (reference sequence). V lost 1 base and J lost 0, with 5 bases in between. This CDR3 reads CASSLSSSYNEQFF. The CDR3 DNA follows: TGTGCCAGCAGCTTGTCATCCTCCTACAATGAGCAGTTCTTC.

This chain joins TRBV5-4 and TRBJ2-5; D ambiguous. Looked up from germline, CDR1 is SGHNT and CDR2 is YYREEE (reference sequence). Trimming stripped 4 bases from V and 2 bases from J, with 12 bases between. This CDR3 is 14 amino acids long. The CDR3: CASSLRHVQETQYF. The CDR3 nucleotides read TGTGCCAGCAGCCTCAGACACGTTCAAGAGACCCAGTACTTC. The whole variable domain, remainder taken from reference TRBV5-4 and TRBJ2-5, is ETGVTQSPTHLIKTRGQQVTLRCSSQSGHNTVSWYQQALGQGPQFIFQYYREEENGRGNFPPRFSGLQFPNYSSELNVNALELDDSALYLCASSLRHVQETQYFGPGTRLLVL.

This chain connects TRBV4-3 to TRBJ1-6, with 7 positions matching TRBD1. In germline, CDR1 is LGHNA, CDR2 YSLEER. V dropped 4 bases and J dropped 7; count of bases not matched to a gene: 7. The CDR3 spans 15 residues. The CDR3 nucleotides read TGCGCCAGCAGCCCCGAACTGGGACAGAATTCACCCCTCCACTTT. It yields the protein CASSPELGQNSPLHF.

J is TRBJ2-5 and V is TRBV7-9; 7 nucleotides agree with TRBD2. The CDR3 contains 15 residues. CDR1 and CDR2 from the germline V gene are SEHNR and FQNEAQ (reference sequence). Trimming took 3 bases from V and 1 from J; bases not matched to a gene: 5. CDR3 sequence (DNA): TGTGCCAGCAGCTTGAAGCTAGCGGTCCAAGAGACCCAGTACTTC. Its protein product is CASSLKLAVQETQYF.

V and J are TRBV5-1 and TRBJ2-3, with 7 bases fitting TRBD2. The CDR3 is made up of 15 amino acids. Germline CDR1 reads SGHRS; CDR2 reads YFSETQ. After removal of 0 bases from V and 4 bases from J, the junction contained 5 bases not matched to a gene. The CDR3 protein is CASSLVGGRADTQYF. CDR3 nucleotide sequence: TGCGCCAGCAGCTTGGTCGGCGGGAGAGCAGATACGCAGTATTTT.

J is TRBJ2-2 and V is TRBV6-1; perhaps TRBD1 as D (5 bases). Germline V gene lookup returns CDR1 MNHNS and CDR2 SASEGT. V was cut by 8 bases and J by 12 bases, with 22 bases left in between. The CDR3 length is 14 residues. The CDR3 protein is CASRQEQVGMKLFF. DNA of the CDR3: TGTGCCAGCCGTCAAGAACAGGTTGGCATGAAGCTGTTTTTT.

The sample holds one count of this clone. This chain links TRBV28 with TRBJ2-5, with 8 bases matching TRBD2. The last part of the DNA fits TRBJ2-7 better; the J call may be wrong. CDR1 is MDHEN, CDR2 SYDVKM, per germline. The CDR3 contains 13 residues. This CDR3 reads CAIQSGSSYEQYF. The CDR3 DNA is TGTGCCATCCAAAGCGGGAGCTCCTACGAGCAGTACTTC.

This chain connects TRBV6-4 to TRBJ2-3, with D perhaps TRBD2 (5 bases). The CDR3 sequence is 13 residues long. V gave up 8 bases and J gave up 1 base, with 10 bases separating them. The germline gives CDR1 MRHNA, CDR2 SNTAGT. This CDR3 reads CASSYGGTDTQYF. DNA of the CDR3: TGTGCCAGCTCCTACGGGGGCACAGATACGCAGTATTTT.

The CDR3 region has the DNA TGTGCCAGCAGAACTGTTGGGGGGAATCAGCCCCAGCATTTT. It is translated as CASRTVGGNQPQHF. This chain links TRBV28 with TRBJ1-5, with TRBD1 as a possible D gene (5 bases). This CDR3 is built from 14 residues. The V end was cut by 6 bases, the J end by 4 bases, with 13 bases between. Germline V lookup: CDR1 MDHEN, CDR2 SYDVKM.

J is TRBJ1-2 and V is TRBV28; TRBD1 aligns across 9 bases. Germline CDR1 is MDHEN and CDR2 is SYDVKM. The CDR3 spans 15 residues. V shed 2 bases, J shed 8 bases, and the junction held 9 bases outside the gene matches. CDR3 in DNA: TGTGCCAGCAGTTTACCACAGGGGGCGGTTCGCGGCTACACCTTC. This sequence encodes CASSLPQGAVRGYTF.

CDR3: CASSVGRRTDTQYF. The CDR3 region has the DNA TGTGCCAGCAGCGTAGGAAGACGCACAGATACGCAGTATTTT. This chain links TRBV9 with TRBJ2-3; D gene ambiguous. Germline-derived CDR1 and CDR2 are SGDLS and YYNGEE. Trimming pared 0 bases from V and 1 base from J, leaving 6 bases between. This CDR3 is 14 amino acids long.